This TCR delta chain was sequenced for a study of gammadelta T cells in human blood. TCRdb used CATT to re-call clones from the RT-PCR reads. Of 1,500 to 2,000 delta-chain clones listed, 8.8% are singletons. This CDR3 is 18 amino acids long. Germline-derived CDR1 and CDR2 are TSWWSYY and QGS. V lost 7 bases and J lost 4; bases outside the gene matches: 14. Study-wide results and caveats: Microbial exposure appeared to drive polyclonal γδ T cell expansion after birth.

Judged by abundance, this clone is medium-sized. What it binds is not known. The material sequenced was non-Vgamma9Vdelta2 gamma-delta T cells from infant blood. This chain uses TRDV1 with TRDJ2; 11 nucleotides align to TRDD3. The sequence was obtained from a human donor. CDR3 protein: CALALYWGINTTTAQLFF. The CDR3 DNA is TGTGCTCTTGCTCTCTACTGGGGGATAAATACTACGACAGCACAACTCTTCTTT.